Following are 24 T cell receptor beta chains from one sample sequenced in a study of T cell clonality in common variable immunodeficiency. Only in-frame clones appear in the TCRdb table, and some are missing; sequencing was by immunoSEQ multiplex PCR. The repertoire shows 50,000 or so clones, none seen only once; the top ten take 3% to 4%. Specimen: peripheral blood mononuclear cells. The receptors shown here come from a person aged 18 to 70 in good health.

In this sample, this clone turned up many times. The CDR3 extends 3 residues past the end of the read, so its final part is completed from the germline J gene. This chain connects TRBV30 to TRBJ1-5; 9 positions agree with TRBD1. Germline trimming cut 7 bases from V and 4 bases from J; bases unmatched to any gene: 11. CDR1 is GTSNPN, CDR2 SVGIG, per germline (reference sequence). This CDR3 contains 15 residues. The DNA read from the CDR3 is TGTGCCTTAAGAGAACGGGACAGGGCTAATCAGCCC. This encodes CALRERDRANQP. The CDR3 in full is CALRERDRANQPQHF.

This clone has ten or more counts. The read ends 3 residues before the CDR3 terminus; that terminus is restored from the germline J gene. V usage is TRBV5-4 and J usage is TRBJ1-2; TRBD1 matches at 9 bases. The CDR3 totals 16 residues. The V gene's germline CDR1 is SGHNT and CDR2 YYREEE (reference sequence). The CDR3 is CASSLDRDRVIGGYTF. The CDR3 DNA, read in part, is TGTGCCAGCAGCTTGGATCGGGACAGGGTAATAGGGGGC.

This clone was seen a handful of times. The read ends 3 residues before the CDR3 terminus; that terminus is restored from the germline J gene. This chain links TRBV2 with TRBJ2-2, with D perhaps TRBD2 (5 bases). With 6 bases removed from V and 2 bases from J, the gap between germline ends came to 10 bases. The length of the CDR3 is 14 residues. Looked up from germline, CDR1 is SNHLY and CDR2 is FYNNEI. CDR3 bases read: TGTGCCAGCAGCAACCTAGCTAACACCGGGGAG. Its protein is CASSNLANTGE. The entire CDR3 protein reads CASSNLANTGELFF.

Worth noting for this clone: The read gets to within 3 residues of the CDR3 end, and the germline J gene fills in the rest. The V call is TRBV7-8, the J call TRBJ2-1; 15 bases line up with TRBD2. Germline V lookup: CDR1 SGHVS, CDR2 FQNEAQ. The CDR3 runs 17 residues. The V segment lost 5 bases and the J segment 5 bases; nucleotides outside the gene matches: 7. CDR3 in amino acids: CASSTRTSGRVNNEQFF. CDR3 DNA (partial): TGTGCCAGCAGCACGAGGACTAGCGGGAGGGTCAACAATGAG.

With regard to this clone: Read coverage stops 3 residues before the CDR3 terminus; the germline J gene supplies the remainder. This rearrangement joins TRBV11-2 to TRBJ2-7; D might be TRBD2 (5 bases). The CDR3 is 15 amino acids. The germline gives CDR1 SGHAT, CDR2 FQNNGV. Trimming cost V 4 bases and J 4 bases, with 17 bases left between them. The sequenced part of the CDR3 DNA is TGTGCCAGCAGCTGGGCGGGCGCCGAACCTTACGAG. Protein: CASSWAGAEPYE. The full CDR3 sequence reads CASSWAGAEPYEQYF.

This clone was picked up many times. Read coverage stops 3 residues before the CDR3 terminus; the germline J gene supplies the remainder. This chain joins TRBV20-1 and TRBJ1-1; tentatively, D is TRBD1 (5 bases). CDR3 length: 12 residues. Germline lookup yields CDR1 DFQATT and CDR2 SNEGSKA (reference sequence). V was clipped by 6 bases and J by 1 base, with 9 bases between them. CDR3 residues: CSALDTNTEAFF. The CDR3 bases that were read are TGCAGTGCCCTGGACACGAACACTGAA.

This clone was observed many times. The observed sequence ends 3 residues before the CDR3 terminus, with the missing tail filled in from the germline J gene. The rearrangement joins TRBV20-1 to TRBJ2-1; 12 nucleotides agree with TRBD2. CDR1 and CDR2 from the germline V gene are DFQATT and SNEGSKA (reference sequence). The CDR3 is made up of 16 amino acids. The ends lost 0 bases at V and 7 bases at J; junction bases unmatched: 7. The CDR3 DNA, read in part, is TGCAGTGCTAGAGATGGACTAGCGGGAATGGTGAATGAG. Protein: CSARDGLAGMVNE. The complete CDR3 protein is CSARDGLAGMVNEQFF.

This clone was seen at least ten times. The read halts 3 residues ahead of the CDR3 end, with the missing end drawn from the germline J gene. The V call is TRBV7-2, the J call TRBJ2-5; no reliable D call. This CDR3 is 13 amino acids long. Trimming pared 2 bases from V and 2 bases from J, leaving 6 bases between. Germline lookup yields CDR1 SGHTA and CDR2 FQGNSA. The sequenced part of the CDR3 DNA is TGTGCCAGCAGCTTAAAACTACAAGAGACC. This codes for CASSLKLQET. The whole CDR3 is CASSLKLQETQYF.

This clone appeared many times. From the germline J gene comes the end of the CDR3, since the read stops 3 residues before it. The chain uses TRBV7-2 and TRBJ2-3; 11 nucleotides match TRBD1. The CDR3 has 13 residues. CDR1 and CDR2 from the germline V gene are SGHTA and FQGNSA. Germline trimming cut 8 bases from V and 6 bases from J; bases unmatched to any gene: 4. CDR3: CASCRDRGDTQYF. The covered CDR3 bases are TGTGCCAGCTGCCGGGACAGGGGGGATACG.

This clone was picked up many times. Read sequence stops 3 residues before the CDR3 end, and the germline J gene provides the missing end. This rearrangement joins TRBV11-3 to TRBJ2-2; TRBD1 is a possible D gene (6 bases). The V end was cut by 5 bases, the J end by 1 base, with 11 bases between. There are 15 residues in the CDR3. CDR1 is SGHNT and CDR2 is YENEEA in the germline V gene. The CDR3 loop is CASSRQGQNTGELFF. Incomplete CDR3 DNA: TGTGCCAGCAGCCGTCAGGGACAGAACACCGGGGAG.

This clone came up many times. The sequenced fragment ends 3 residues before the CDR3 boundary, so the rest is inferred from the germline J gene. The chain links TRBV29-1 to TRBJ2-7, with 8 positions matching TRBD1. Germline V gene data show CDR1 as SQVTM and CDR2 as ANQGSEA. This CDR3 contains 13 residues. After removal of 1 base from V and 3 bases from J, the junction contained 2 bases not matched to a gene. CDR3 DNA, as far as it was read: TGCAGCGTTGAAGGGGACAGGAGCTACGAG. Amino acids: CSVEGDRSYE. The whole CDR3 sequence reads CSVEGDRSYEQYF.

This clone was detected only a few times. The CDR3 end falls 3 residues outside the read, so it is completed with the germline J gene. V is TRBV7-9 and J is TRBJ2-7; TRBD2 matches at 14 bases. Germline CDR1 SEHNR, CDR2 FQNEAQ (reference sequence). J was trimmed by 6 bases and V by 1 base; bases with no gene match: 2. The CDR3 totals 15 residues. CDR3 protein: CASSLEGLAGVEQYF. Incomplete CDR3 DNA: TGTGCCAGCAGCTTAGAGGGACTAGCGGGAGTCGAG.

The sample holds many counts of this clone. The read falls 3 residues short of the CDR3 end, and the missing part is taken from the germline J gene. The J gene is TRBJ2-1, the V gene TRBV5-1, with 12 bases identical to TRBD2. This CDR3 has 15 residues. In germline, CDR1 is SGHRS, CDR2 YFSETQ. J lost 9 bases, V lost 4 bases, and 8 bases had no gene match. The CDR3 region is CASSLSSGRASEQFF. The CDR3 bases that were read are TGCGCCAGCAGCCTCTCTAGCGGGAGGGCCAGTGAG. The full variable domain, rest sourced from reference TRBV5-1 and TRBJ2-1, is KAGVTQTPRYLIKTRGQQVTLSCSPISGHRSVSWYQQTPGQGLQFLFEYFSETQRNKGNFPGRFSGRQFSNSRSEMNVSTLELGDSALYLCASSLSSGRASEQFFGPGTRLTVL.

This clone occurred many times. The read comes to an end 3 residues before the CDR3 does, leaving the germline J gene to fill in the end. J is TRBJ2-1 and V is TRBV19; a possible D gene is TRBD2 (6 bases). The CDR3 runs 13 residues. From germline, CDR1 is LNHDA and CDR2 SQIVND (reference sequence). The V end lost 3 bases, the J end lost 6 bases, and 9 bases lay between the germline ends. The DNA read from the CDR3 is TGTGCCAGTAGTATGGGACTTAGCAATGAG. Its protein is CASSMGLSNE. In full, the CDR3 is CASSMGLSNEQFF.

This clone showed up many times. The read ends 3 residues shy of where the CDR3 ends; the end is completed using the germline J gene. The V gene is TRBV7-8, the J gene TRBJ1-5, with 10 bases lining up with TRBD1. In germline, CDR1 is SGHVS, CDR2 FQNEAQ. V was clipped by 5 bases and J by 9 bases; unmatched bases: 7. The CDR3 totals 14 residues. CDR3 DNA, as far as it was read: TGTGCCAGCAGCCGGGACAGGGGTTCATGGCCC. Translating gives CASSRDRGSWP. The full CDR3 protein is CASSRDRGSWPQHF.

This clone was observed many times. CDR3 in amino acids: CASSDNRGGNTIYF. The sequenced part of the CDR3 DNA is TGTGCCAGCAGTGATAACAGGGGTGGAAACACC. This rearrangement joins TRBV6-1 to TRBJ1-3; 7 bases fit TRBD1. Sequencing ends 3 residues short of the CDR3 end; the germline J gene provides the rest. Germline V gene sequence: CDR1 MNHNS, CDR2 SASEGT. The CDR3 contains 14 residues. V trimming: 3 bases; J trimming: 3 bases; junction bases outside the gene matches: 2.

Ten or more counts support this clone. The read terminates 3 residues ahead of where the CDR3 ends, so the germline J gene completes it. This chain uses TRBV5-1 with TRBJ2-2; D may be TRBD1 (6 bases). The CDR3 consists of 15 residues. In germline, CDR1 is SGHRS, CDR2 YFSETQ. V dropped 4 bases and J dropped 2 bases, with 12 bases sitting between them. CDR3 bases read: TGCGCCAGCAGCCTGGTACAGGGTAACACCGGGGAG. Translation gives CASSLVQGNTGE. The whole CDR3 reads CASSLVQGNTGELFF.

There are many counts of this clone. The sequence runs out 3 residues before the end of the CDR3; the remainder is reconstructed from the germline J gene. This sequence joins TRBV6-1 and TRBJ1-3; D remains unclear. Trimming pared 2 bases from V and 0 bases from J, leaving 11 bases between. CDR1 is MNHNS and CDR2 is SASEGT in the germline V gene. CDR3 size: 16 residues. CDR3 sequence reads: CASSESRLSSGNTIYF. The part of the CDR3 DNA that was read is TGTGCCAGCAGTGAATCCAGGCTCAGCTCTGGAAACACC.

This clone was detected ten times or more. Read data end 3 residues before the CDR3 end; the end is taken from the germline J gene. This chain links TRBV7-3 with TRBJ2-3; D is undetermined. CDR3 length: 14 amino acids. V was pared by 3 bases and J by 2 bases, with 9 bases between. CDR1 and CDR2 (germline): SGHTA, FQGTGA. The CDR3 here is CASSFSPHTDTQYF. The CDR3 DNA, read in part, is TGTGCCAGCAGCTTTAGCCCTCACACAGATACG.

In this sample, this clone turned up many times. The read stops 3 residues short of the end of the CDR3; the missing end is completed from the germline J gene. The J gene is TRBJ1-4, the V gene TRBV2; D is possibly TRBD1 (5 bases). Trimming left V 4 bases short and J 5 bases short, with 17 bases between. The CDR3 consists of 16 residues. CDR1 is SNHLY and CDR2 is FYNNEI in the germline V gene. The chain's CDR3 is CASSGRTPSLNEKLFF. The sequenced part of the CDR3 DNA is TGTGCCAGCAGTGGGCGGACACCATCATTAAATGAAAAA.

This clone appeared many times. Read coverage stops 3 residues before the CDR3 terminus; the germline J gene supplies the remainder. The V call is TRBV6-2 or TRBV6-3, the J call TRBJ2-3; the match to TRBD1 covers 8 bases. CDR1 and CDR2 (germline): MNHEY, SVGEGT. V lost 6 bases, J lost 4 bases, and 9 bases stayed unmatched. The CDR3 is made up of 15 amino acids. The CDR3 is CASSPGQGASDTQYF. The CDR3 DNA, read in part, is TGTGCCAGCAGCCCTGGGCAGGGGGCATCAGATACG.

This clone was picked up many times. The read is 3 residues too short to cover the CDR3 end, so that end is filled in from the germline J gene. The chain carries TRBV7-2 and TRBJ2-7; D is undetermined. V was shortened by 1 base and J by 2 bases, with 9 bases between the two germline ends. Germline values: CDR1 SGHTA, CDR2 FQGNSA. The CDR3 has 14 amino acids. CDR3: CASSLEAGPYEQYF. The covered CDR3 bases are TGTGCCAGCAGCTTAGAGGCAGGTCCCTACGAG.

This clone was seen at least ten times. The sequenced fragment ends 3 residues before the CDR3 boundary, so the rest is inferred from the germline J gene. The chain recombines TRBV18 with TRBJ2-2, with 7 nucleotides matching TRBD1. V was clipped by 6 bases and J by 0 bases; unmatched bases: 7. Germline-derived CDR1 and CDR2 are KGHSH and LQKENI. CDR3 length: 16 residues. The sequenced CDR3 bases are TGTGCCAGCTCCCTTCAGGGACAGCCGAACACCGGGGAG. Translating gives CASSLQGQPNTGE. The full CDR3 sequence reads CASSLQGQPNTGELFF.

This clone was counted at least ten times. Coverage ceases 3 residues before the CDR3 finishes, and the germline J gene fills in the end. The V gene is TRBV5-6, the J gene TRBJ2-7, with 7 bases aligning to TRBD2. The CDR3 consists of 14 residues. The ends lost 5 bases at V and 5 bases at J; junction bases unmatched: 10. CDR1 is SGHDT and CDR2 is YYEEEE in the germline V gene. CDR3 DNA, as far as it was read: TGTGCCAGCAGACTGGAGGGCGGGAGAAACGAG. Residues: CASRLEGGRNE. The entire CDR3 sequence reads CASRLEGGRNEQYF.